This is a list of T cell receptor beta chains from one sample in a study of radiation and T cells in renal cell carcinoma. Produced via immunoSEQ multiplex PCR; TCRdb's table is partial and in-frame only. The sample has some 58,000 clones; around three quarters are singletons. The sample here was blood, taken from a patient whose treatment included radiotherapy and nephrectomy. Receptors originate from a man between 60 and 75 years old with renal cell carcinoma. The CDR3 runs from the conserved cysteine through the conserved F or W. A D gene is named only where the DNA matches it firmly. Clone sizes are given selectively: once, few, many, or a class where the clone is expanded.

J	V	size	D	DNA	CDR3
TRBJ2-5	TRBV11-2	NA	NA	TGTGCCAGCAGCTTACAGGCAGAAACAAGCACCCAGTACTTC	CASSLQAETSTQYF
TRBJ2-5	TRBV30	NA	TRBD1	TGTGCCTGGAGTCCTGGACAGGGATTCCAAGAGACCCAGTACTTC	CAWSPGQGFQETQYF
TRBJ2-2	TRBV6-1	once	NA	TGTGCCAGCAGTGACCGGGACGGTTTCGCCGGGGAGCTGTTTTTT	CASSDRDGFAGELFF
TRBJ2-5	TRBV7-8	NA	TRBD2	TGTGCCAGCAGCTTAGTCTCAGCGGGGGGTCAAGAGACCCAGTACTTC	CASSLVSAGGQETQYF
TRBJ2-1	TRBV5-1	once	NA	TGCGCCAGCAGCTTGCAGGACAATGAGCAGTTCTTC	CASSLQDNEQFF
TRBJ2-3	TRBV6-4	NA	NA	TGTGCCAGCAGTGACTCTGGGGGCCCCTACTTGGGCACAGATACGCAGTATTTT	CASSDSGGPYLGTDTQYF
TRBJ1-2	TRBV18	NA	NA	TGTGCCAGCTCACCGTCCGGGTCCTATGGCTACACCTTC	CASSPSGSYGYTF
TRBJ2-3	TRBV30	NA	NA	TGTGCCTGGAGCCAGGGCACCCAGAGCACAGATACGCAGTATTTT	CAWSQGTQSTDTQYF
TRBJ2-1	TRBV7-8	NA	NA	TGTGCCAGCAGCTCTGACACGTACAATGAGCAGTTCTTC	CASSSDTYNEQFF
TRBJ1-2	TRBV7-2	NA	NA	TGTGCCAGCAGCTTAGGGGCCCAGGGGACGGGCTATGGCTACACCTTC	CASSLGAQGTGYGYTF
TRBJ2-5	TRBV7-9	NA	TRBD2	TGTGCCAGCATGGTGGCGGGAGGAGAGACCCAGTACTTC	CASMVAGGETQYF
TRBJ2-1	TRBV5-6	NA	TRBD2	TGTGCCAGCAGCTTTATCAGCGGGAGGGGCCATGAGCAGTTCTTC	CASSFISGRGHEQFF
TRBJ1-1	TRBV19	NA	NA	TGTGCCAGTAGTCTCGGACGGCAGAACACTGAAGCTTTCTTT	CASSLGRQNTEAFF
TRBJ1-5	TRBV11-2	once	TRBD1	TGTGCCAGCAGCTTATTTGGGACAGGGTCAAATCAGCCCCAGCATTTT	CASSLFGTGSNQPQHF
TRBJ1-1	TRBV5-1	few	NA	TGCGCCAGCAGCTTACAGACAGTAAACACTGAAGCTTTCTTT	CASSLQTVNTEAFF
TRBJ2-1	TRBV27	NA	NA	TGTGCCAGCAGTTTATCTTTTATTACAGGACTTTACAATGAGCAGTTCTTC	CASSLSFITGLYNEQFF
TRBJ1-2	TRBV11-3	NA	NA	TGTGCCAGCAGCTTGAGGGGAGCTAACTATGGCTACACCTTC	CASSLRGANYGYTF
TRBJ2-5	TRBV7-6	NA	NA	TGTGCCAGCAGCTTAGCGGCTTGGACCCAAGAGACCCAGTACTTC	CASSLAAWTQETQYF
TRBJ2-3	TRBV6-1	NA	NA	TGTGCCAGCAGTGTCTTGAACGGGCAGAGCACAGATACGCAGTATTTT	CASSVLNGQSTDTQYF
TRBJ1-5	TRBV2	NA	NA	TGTGCCAGCAGGGGGGGGGCAGTAGGTCAGCCCCAGCATTTT	CASRGGAVGQPQHF
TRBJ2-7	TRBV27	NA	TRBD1	TGTGCCAGCAGTTTATTCTACCGACAGGGCGGCGAGCAGTACTTC	CASSLFYRQGGEQYF
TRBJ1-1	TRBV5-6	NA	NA	TGTGCCAGCAGCCTGGGTGGAGGGGTCAACACTGAAGCTTTCTTT	CASSLGGGVNTEAFF
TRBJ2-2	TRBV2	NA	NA	TGTGCCAGCAGTTCTTCAGGACCTACCGGGGAGCTGTTTTTT	CASSSSGPTGELFF
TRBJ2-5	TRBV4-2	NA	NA	TGTGCCAGCAGCTCCAAGGAGGGCTCCAACCAAGAGACCCAGTACTTC	CASSSKEGSNQETQYF
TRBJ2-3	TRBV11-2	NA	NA	TGTGCCAGCAGCTTAATCGGCGGACTACGCACAGATACGCAGTATTTT	CASSLIGGLRTDTQYF
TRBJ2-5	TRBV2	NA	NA	TGTGCCACGAGGCAAGAGGAGACCCAGTACTTC	CATRQEETQYF
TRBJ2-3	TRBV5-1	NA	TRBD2	TGCGCCAGCAGCTTGAGACTAGCGGGGGGGCGGGTGGCAGATACGCAGTATTTT	CASSLRLAGGRVADTQYF
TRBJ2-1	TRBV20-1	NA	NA	TGCAGTGCCGTGGACAATGAGCAGTTCTTC	CSAVDNEQFF
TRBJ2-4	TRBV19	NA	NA	TGTGCCAGTAGTATCACAGGGACAACCCTACTTCAGTACTTC	CASSITGTTLLQYF
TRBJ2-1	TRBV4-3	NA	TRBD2	TGCGCCAGCAGCCAAGATTTGGCTAGCGGGGCCTACAATGAGCAGTTCTTC	CASSQDLASGAYNEQFF
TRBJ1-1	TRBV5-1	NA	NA	TGCGCCAGCAGCTTCCGTGGGACCGACTACACTGAAGCTTTCTTT	CASSFRGTDYTEAFF
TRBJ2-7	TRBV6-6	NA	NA	TGTGCCAGCAGTATTTTAACCTACGAGCAGTACTTC	CASSILTYEQYF
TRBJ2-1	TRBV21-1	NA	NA	TGTGCCAGCAGACTAGCGGCTTACAATGAGCAGTTCTTC	CASRLAAYNEQFF
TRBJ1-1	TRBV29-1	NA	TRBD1	TGCAGCGTTGACCGGGACAGGGGGGCTTTCTTT	CSVDRDRGAFF
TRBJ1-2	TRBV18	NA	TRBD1	TGTGCCAGCTCACCCGATGTACAGGGGGCTGGGATCTACACCTTC	CASSPDVQGAGIYTF